Presented here are 15 T cell receptor beta chains from one specimen sequenced in a study of cytomegalovirus exposure and HLA in healthy donors. Amplification used 60 Vbeta primers and 13 Jbeta primers. Sequencing used immunoSEQ multiplex PCR; TCRdb keeps in-frame clones, though not all of them. The table shows more than 140,000 clones, with around 73% occurring only once. The sequencing input was PBMCs. Source of these receptors: a female donor in good health and CMV-seronegative.

The chain is built from TRBV7-8 and TRBJ1-2; 12 nucleotides match TRBD1. This CDR3 has 18 residues. Germline values: CDR1 SGHVS, CDR2 FQNEAQ. V lost 4 bases to trimming and J lost 4 bases; unmatched junction nucleotides: 13. DNA of the CDR3: TGTGCCAGCAGCTCCCTCGGGACAGGGGGCGAAAGGAGCTATGGCTACACCTTC. This codes for CASSSLGTGGERSYGYTF.

This clone was counted only a few times. The J gene is TRBJ2-7, the V gene TRBV6-1; D perhaps matches TRBD2 (6 bases). Looked up from germline, CDR1 is MNHNS and CDR2 is SASEGT. V gave up 4 bases and J gave up 2 bases, with 15 bases separating them. The CDR3 spans 15 residues. CDR3 coding DNA: TGTGCCAGCAGTGTGCGCGGGACTTCTCCCTACGAGCAGTACTTC. Amino acids: CASSVRGTSPYEQYF.

Of note for this clone: An end of the junction differs from the germline gene, which may be a read error. The gene calls are TRBV7-9 and TRBJ2-1; tentative D call: TRBD1 (5 bases). Germline assignment: CDR1 SEHNR and CDR2 FQNEAQ (reference sequence). The CDR3 loop spans 12 amino acids. CDR3 DNA: TGTTCCAGCAGTCCTACAGGAATAGAGCAGTTCTTC. Protein product: CSSSPTGIEQFF. Filled out from reference TRBV7-9 and TRBJ2-1, the complete variable domain reads DTGVSQNPRHKITKRGQNVTFRCDPISEHNRLYWYRQTLGQGPEFLTYFQNEAQLEKSRLLSDRFSAERPKGSFSTLEIQRTEQGDSAMYLCSSSPTGIEQFFGPGTRLTVL.

This chain joins TRBV5-1 and TRBJ2-3; D is ambiguous. This CDR3 comprises 14 residues. CDR1 SGHRS and CDR2 YFSETQ come from the germline V gene. Trimming took 2 bases from V and 3 from J, leaving 10 bases between them. The DNA of the CDR3 is TGCGCCAGCAGCTTAAGCTGGGCAACAGATACGCAGTATTTT. This sequence encodes CASSLSWATDTQYF.

In DNA, the CDR3 is TGTGCCAGCAGCAAACCGGTTAGCTCCTATAATTCACCCCTCCACTTT. This gives the protein CASSKPVSSYNSPLHF. The V call is TRBV21-1, the J call TRBJ1-6. TRBV21-1 is a pseudogene. The CDR3 sequence is 16 residues long.

This chain joins TRBV9 and TRBJ2-1; 8 bases map to TRBD2. V shed 0 bases and J 4 bases; nucleotides not matched to a gene: 6. This CDR3 comprises 16 residues. Germline V gene lookup returns CDR1 SGDLS and CDR2 YYNGEE. CDR3 region: CASSVVGSGTYNEQFF. The CDR3 DNA reads as TGTGCCAGCAGCGTAGTAGGTAGCGGGACTTACAATGAGCAGTTCTTC.

This chain links TRBV6-5 with TRBJ2-7; D is unresolved. Germline lookup yields CDR1 MNHEY and CDR2 SVGAGI. CDR3 length: 11 amino acids. V was clipped by 5 bases and J by 1 base, with 3 bases between them. CDR3 nucleotide sequence: TGTGCCAGCAGTCAGTCCTACGAGCAGTACTTC. This gives the protein CASSQSYEQYF.

This chain connects TRBV27 to TRBJ2-7, with D tentatively TRBD1 (6 bases). The CDR3 runs 16 residues. V gave up 1 base and J gave up 0 bases, with 13 bases separating them. CDR1 is MNHEY, CDR2 SMNVEV, per germline (reference sequence). CDR3 coding DNA: TGTGCCAGCAGTTTATATTCAGGGGATAACTCCTACGAGCAGTACTTC. Translation gives CASSLYSGDNSYEQYF.

The chain employs TRBV28 and TRBJ1-3; D might be TRBD1 (6 bases). CDR1 is MDHEN and CDR2 is SYDVKM in the germline V gene. This CDR3 has 14 residues. V was clipped by 4 bases and J by 2 bases, with 9 bases between them. The CDR3 sequence is CASSSSGAGNTIYF. As DNA, the CDR3 is TGTGCCAGCAGTTCTTCAGGGGCTGGAAACACCATATATTTT.

The V gene is TRBV27, the J gene TRBJ1-1; the D is unclear. Germline V lookup: CDR1 MNHEY, CDR2 SMNVEV (reference sequence). Trimming removed 7 bases at V and 7 bases at J, with 16 bases between. This CDR3 comprises 13 residues. For the CDR3, the DNA is TGTGCCAGCACGGCCCAGACTACAGATGAAGCTTTCTTT. Translation gives CASTAQTTDEAFF.

V and J are TRBV11-2 and TRBJ2-3; D may be TRBD1 (6 bases). The V and J ends lost 1 base and 5 bases respectively, with 13 bases between them. The CDR3 length is 15 residues. Germline V gives CDR1 SGHAT, CDR2 FQNNGV. In DNA, the CDR3 is TGTGCCAGCAGCTTAGGCGGACAGCGGCGAGATACGCAGTATTTT. Its translation: CASSLGGQRRDTQYF.

As DNA, the CDR3 is TGTGCCAGCAGCTCCGGGACAGATAACTATGGCTACACCTTC. Translated, it gives CASSSGTDNYGYTF. The chain joins TRBV6-1 to TRBJ1-2; 7 positions agree with TRBD1. The CDR3 is 14 residues long. Trimming removed 6 bases from V and 1 base from J; junction bases left unmatched: 5. The germline CDR1 and CDR2 sequences are MNHNS and SASEGT.

The CDR3 DNA is TGTGCCAGCAGCTTTGGGGCAGGGGTCAACACCGGGGAGCTGTTTTTT. This gives the protein CASSFGAGVNTGELFF. The chain is built from TRBV5-4 and TRBJ2-2; D may be TRBD1 (6 bases). This CDR3 is 16 amino acids long. Germline CDR1 reads SGHNT; CDR2 reads YYREEE (reference sequence). V lost 2 bases, J lost 2 bases, and 13 bases lay in between.

The chain is built from TRBV6-5 and TRBJ2-1; D may be TRBD2 (6 bases). V lost 4 bases and J lost 8, with 15 bases in between. From germline, CDR1 is MNHEY and CDR2 SVGAGI. The CDR3 contains 14 residues. CDR3 DNA: TGTGCCAGCAGTTGGGACTCCACAGGATATGAGCAGTTCTTC. Translating gives CASSWDSTGYEQFF.

The rearrangement uses TRBV13 and TRBJ1-1; 7 nucleotides line up with TRBD1. With V trimmed by 0 bases and J by 5 bases, 3 bases remained unmatched. This CDR3 has 14 residues. Per the germline V gene, CDR1 is PRHDT and CDR2 is FYEKMQ (reference sequence). CDR3 DNA sequence: TGTGCCAGCAGCTTAGGGACAGGGCGGACTGAAGCTTTCTTT. Amino acid sequence: CASSLGTGRTEAFF.